The source of this T cell receptor beta chain is a study of blood T cell repertoires in COVID-19. Study summary: Samples came from the United States, Italy and Spain, spanning acute and convalescent COVID-19.

This CDR3 spans 16 amino acids. Germline lookup yields CDR1 MGHRA and CDR2 YSYEKL. V was pared by 1 base and J by 1 base, with 6 bases of the junction left unmatched. Authors' methods: Nucleated cell number was recorded as an estimate derived from reference gene primer amplification. Using immunoSEQ multiplex PCR, the repertoire was profiled, and TCRdb retains in-frame clones only, with some absent. D and trimming were read from the DNA, whereas the V and J calls and clone size are those reported in that table. The table shows some 150,000 clones, with 75% to 90% occurring only once. The sequence came from a man in his fifties or sixties who had recovered from COVID-19. Sequencing input: peripheral blood. This rearrangement joins TRBV4-1 to TRBJ1-1, with TRBD1 matching over 7 bases. The DNA for the CDR3 is TGCGCCAGCAGCCAAGTCCCGACAGGGCGGAACACTGAAGCTTTCTTT. The encoded protein is CASSQVPTGRNTEAFF.